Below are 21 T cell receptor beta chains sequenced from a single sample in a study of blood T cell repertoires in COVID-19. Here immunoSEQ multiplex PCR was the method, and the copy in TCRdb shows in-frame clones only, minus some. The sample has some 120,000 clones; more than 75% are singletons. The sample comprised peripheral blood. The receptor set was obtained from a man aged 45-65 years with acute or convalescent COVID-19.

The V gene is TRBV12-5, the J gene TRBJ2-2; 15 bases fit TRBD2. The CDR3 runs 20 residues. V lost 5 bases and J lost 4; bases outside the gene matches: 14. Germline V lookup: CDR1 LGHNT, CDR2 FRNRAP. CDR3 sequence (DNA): TGTGCTAGTGGTGCCGATTGGGGACTAGCGGGAGGTATGGGCACCGGGGAGCTGTTTTTT. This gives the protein CASGADWGLAGGMGTGELFF.

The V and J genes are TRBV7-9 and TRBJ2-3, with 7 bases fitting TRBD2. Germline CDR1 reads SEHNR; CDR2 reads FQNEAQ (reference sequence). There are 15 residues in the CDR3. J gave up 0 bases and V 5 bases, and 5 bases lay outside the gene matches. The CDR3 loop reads CASSHHSGSTDTQYF. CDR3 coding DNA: TGTGCCAGCAGCCATCATAGCGGGAGCACAGATACGCAGTATTTT.

This CDR3 is CASSPPGQGRNEQYF. In DNA form, the CDR3 reads TGTGCCAGTAGTCCCCCCGGACAGGGTCGGAACGAGCAGTACTTC. The V and J genes are TRBV19 and TRBJ2-7; TRBD1 agrees at 8 bases. The CDR3 spans 15 residues. The ends lost 5 bases at V and 5 bases at J; junction bases unmatched: 11. Germline-derived CDR1 and CDR2 are LNHDA and SQIVND (reference sequence).

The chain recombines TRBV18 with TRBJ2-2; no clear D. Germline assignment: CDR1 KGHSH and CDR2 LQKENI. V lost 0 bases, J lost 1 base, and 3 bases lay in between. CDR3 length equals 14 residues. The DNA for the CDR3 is TGTGCCAGCTCACCACCCAGGAACACCGGGGAGCTGTTTTTT. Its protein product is CASSPPRNTGELFF.

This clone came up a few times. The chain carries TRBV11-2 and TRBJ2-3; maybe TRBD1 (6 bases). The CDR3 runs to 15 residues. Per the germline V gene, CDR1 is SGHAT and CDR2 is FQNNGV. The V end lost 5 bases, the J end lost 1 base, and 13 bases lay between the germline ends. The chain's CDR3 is CASSATGMRTDTQYF. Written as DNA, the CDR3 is TGTGCCAGCAGCGCTACAGGGATGCGCACAGATACGCAGTATTTT.

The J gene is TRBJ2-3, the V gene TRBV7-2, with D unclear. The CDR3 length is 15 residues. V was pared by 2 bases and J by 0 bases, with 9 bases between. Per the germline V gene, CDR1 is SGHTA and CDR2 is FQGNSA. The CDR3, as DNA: TGTGCCAGCAGCTTAAGAGGCTTCAGCACAGATACGCAGTATTTT. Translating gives CASSLRGFSTDTQYF. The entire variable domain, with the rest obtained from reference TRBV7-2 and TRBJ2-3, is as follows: GAGVSQSPSNKVTEKGKDVELRCDPISGHTALYWYRQSLGQGLEFLIYFQGNSAPDKSGLPSDRFSAERTGGSVSTLTIQRTQQEDSAVYLCASSLRGFSTDTQYFGPGTRLTVL.

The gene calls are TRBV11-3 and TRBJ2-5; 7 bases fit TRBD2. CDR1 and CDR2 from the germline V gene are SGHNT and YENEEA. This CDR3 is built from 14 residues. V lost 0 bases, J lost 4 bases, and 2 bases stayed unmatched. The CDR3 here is CASSLDGGVETQYF. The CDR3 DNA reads TGTGCCAGCAGCTTAGATGGGGGGGTAGAGACCCAGTACTTC.

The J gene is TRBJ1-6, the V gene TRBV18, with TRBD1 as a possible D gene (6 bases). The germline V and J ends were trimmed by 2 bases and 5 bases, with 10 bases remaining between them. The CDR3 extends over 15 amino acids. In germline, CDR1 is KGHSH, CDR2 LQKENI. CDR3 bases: TGTGCCAGCTCACCAGGGGGACATAATAATTCACCCCTCCACTTT. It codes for CASSPGGHNNSPLHF.

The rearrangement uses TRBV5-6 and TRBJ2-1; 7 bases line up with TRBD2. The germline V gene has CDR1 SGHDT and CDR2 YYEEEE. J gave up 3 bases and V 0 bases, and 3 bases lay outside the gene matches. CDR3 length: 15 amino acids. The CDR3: CASSLAGGLYNEQFF. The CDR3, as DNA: TGTGCCAGCAGCTTGGCGGGAGGCCTCTACAATGAGCAGTTCTTC. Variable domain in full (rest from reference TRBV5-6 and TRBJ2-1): DAGVTQSPTHLIKTRGQQVTLRCSPKSGHDTVSWYQQALGQGPQFIFQYYEEEERQRGNFPDRFSGHQFPNYSSELNVNALLLGDSALYLCASSLAGGLYNEQFFGPGTRLTVL.

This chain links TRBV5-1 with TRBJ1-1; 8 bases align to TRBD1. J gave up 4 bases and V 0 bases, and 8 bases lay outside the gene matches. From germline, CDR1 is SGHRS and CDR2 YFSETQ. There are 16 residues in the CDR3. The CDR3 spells CASSLGKDRGGTEAFF. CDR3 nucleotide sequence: TGCGCCAGCAGCTTGGGGAAAGACAGGGGAGGCACTGAAGCTTTCTTT. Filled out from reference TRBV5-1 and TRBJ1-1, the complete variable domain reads KAGVTQTPRYLIKTRGQQVTLSCSPISGHRSVSWYQQTPGQGLQFLFEYFSETQRNKGNFPGRFSGRQFSNSRSEMNVSTLELGDSALYLCASSLGKDRGGTEAFFGQGTRLTVV.

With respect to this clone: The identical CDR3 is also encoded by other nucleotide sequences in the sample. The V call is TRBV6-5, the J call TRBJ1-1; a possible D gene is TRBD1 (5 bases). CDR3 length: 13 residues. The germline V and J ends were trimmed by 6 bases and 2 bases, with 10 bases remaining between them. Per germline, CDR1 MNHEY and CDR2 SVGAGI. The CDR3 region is CASRRGANTEAFF. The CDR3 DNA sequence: TGTGCCAGCAGGCGCGGGGCTAACACTGAAGCTTTCTTT.

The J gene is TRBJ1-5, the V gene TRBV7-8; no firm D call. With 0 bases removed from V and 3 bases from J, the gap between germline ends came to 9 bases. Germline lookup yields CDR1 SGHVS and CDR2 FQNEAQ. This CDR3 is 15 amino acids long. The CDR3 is CASSLASTINQPQHF. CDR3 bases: TGTGCCAGCAGCTTAGCGTCGACAATCAATCAGCCCCAGCATTTT.

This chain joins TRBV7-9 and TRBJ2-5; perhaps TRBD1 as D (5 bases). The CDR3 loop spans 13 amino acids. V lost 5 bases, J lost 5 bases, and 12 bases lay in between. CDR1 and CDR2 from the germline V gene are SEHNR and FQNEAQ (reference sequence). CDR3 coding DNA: TGTGCCAGCAGCCCGAGACAGTATGAGACCCAGTACTTC. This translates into CASSPRQYETQYF.

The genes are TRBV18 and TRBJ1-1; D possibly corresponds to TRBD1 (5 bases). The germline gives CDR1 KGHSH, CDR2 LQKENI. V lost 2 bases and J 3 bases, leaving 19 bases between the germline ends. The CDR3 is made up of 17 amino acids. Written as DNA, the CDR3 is TGTGCCAGCTCACCAGGGCCCCGTATTGACAGACACACTGAAGCTTTCTTT. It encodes CASSPGPRIDRHTEAFF.

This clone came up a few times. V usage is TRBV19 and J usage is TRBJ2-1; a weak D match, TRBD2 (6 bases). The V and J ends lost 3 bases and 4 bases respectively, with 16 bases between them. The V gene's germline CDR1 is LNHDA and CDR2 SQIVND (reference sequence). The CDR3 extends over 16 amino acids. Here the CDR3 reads CASSMRSSDPYNEQFF. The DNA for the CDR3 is TGTGCCAGTAGTATGAGGTCTAGCGACCCATACAATGAGCAGTTCTTC.

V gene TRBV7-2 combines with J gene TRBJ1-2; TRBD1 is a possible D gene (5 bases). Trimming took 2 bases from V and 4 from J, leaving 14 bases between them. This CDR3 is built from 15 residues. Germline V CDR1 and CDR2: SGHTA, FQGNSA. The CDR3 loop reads CASSLYFRESYGYTF. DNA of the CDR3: TGTGCCAGCAGCTTATATTTCAGGGAATCCTATGGCTACACCTTC.

The chain's CDR3 is CASSPRGQGYNEQFF. CDR3 sequence (DNA): TGTGCCAGCAGCCCGAGAGGACAGGGATACAATGAGCAGTTCTTC. The V and J genes are TRBV11-3 and TRBJ2-1; 8 bases agree with TRBD1. The CDR3 covers 15 residues. Trimming removed 5 bases from V and 4 bases from J; junction bases left unmatched: 7. CDR1 and CDR2 (germline): SGHNT, YENEEA.

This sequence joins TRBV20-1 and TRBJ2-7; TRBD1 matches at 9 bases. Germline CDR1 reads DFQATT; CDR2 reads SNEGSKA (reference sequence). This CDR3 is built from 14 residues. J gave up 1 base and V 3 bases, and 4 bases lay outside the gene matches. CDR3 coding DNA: TGCAGTGCTAGTGGGGGGACAGGGTCCTACGAGCAGTACTTC. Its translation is CSASGGTGSYEQYF.

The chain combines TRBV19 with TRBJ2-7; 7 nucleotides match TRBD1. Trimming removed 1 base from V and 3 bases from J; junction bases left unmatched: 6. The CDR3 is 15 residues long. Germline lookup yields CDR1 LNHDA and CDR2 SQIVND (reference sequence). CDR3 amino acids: CASSIGPGQNYEQYF. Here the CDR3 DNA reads TGTGCCAGTAGTATAGGGCCGGGACAGAACTACGAGCAGTACTTC.

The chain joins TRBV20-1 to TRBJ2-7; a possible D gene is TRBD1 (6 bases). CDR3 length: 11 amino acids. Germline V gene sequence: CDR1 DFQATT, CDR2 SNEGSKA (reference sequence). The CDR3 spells CSADSTYEQYF. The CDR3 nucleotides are TGCAGCGCGGACAGCACCTACGAGCAGTACTTC.

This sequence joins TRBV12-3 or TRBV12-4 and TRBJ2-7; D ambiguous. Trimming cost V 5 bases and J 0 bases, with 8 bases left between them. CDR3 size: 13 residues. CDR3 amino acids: CASSPGFSYEQYF. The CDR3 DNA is TGTGCCAGCAGTCCAGGATTCTCCTACGAGCAGTACTTC.